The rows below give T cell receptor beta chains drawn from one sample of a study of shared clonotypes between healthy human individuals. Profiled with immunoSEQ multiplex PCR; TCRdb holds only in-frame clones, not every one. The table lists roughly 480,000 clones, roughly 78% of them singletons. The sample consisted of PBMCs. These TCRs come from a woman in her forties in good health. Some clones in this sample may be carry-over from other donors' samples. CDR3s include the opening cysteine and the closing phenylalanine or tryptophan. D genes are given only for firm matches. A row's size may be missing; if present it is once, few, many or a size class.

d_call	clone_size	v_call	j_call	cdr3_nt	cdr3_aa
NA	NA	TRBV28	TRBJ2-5	TGTGCCAGCAGGGTCGGGGGCGAGGTGGAGACCCAGTACTTC	CASRVGGEVETQYF
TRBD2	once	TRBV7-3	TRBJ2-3	TGTGCCAGCAGTCCCGGGACTAGCGGCTCTTCGCAGTATTTT	CASSPGTSGSSQYF
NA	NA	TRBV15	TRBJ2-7	TGTGCCACCAGCCACCCTTCGGACAGTCCCTACGAGCAGTACTTC	CATSHPSDSPYEQYF
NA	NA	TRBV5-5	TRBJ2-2	TGTGCCAGCAGCTTGGGACGGGGGAACACCGGGGAGCTGTTTTTT	CASSLGRGNTGELFF
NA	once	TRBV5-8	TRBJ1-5	TGTGCCAGCAGCTTGGTTAAGGGACAGCCCCAGCATTTT	CASSLVKGQPQHF
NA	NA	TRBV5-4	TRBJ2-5	TGTGCCAGCAGCGCAGATACAGGGACGATTGTTCGTGAGACCCAGTACTTC	CASSADTGTIVRETQYF
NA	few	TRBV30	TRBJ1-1	TGTGCCACCGAACCGGGAACTGAAGCTTTCTTT	CATEPGTEAFF
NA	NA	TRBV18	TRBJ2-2	TGTGCCAGCTCACCATCGGGGACCGGGGAGCTGTTTTTT	CASSPSGTGELFF
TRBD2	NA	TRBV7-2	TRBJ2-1	TGTGCCAGCAGCTCCCAACTAGCGGGAGGGGTAAATGAGCAGTTCTTC	CASSSQLAGGVNEQFF
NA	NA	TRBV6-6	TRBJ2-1	TGTGCCAGCAGGGGGGGACAGAGCTCCTACAATGAGCAGTTCTTC	CASRGGQSSYNEQFF
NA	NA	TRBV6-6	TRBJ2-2	TGTGCCAGCAGCCCCGACTACACCGGGGAGCTGTTTTTT	CASSPDYTGELFF
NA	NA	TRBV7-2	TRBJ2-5	TGTGCCAGCAGCTTGTTACCGCGCCACCCAGCCCAAGAGACCCAGTACTTC	CASSLLPRHPAQETQYF
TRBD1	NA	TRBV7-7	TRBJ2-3	TGTGCTAGCAGCCCACGGGGCGGACAGGGGGCAGATACGCAGTATTTT	CASSPRGGQGADTQYF
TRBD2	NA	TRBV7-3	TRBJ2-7	TGTGCCAGCAGCAGGGGACTAGCGGGAGCCGAGGAGCAGTACTTC	CASSRGLAGAEEQYF
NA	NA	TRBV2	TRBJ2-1	TGTGCCAGCAGTCTGTCCGCACAGGGTTGGGAGCAGTTCTTC	CASSLSAQGWEQFF
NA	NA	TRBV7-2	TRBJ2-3	TGTGCCAGCAGCTTCAAGAGGACTACCACTTACACAGATACGCAGTATTTT	CASSFKRTTTYTDTQYF
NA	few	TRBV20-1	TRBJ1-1	TGCAGTGCTAGGGGGTACACTGAAGCTTTCTTT	CSARGYTEAFF
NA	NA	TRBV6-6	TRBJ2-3	TGTGCCAGCAGTTCGGATCCCCCGGGGCAAACAGATACGCAGTATTTT	CASSSDPPGQTDTQYF
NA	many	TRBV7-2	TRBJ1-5	TGTGCCAGCAGCTTAACGAGGACTGGCAATCAGCCCCAGCATTTT	CASSLTRTGNQPQHF
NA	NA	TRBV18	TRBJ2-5	TGTGCCAGCTCACCCCCCGGAGGGAGGGAGACCCAGTACTTC	CASSPPGGRETQYF
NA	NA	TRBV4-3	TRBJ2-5	TGCGCCAGCAGCCAAATGCGGGGTGGAGAGACCCAGTACTTC	CASSQMRGGETQYF
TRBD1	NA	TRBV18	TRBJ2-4	TGTGCCAGCTCCCAACCGGGACAGGGGGCTATTGGCATTCAGTACTTC	CASSQPGQGAIGIQYF
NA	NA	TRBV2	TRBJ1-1	TGTGCCAGCAGACGCGGCAGGGAGAACACTGAAGCTTTCTTT	CASRRGRENTEAFF
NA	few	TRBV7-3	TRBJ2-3	TGTGCCAGCAGCCGAAGCTTGGGCCCAGGGGATACGCAGTATTTT	CASSRSLGPGDTQYF
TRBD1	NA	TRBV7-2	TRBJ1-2	TGTGCCAGCAGCTTAGTAGGAGGGGGCGCATATGGCTACACCTTC	CASSLVGGGAYGYTF
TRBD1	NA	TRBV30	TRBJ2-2	TGTGCCTGGAGTGTAAGGGGGCGCACCGGGGAGCTGTTTTTT	CAWSVRGRTGELFF
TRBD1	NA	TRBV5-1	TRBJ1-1	TGCGCCAGCAGCTTGGACAGGGGTTTTGCTGAAGCTTTCTTT	CASSLDRGFAEAFF
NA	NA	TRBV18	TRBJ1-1	TGTGCCAGCTCACGGAACACTGAAGCTTTCTTT	CASSRNTEAFF
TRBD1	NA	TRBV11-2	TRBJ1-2	TGTGCCAGCAGCCCCGAATCTCGGACAGGCCCTATGTATGGCTACACCTTC	CASSPESRTGPMYGYTF
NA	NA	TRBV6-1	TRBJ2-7	TGTGCCAGCACCCCGCAGGCCCTGAACGAGCAGTACTTC	CASTPQALNEQYF
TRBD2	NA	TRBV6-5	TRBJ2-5	TGTGCCAGCACGGTGACTAGCGGGAGTCGAGAGACCCAGTACTTC	CASTVTSGSRETQYF
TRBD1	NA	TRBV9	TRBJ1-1	TGTGCCAGCAGCGCCTCCTTACAGGGGGAAGCTTTCTTT	CASSASLQGEAFF
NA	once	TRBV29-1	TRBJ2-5	TGCAGCGCCACCGTTTTATTGTCTGAGACCCAGTACTTC	CSATVLLSETQYF
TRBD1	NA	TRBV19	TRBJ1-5	TGTGCCAGTAAGACAGGGGGCGGGGGCAATCAGCCCCAGCATTTT	CASKTGGGGNQPQHF
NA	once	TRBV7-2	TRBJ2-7	TGTGCCAGCAGCTTAGGGGGGGCGCGGAAGAGCGAGCAGTACTTC	CASSLGGARKSEQYF